Following are 15 T cell receptor beta chains from one sample sequenced in a study of cytomegalovirus exposure and HLA in healthy donors. The repertoire was sequenced with immunoSEQ multiplex PCR; TCRdb's copy has only in-frame clones and lacks some. The table lists some 170,000 clones, 86% of them singletons, with 2% to 3% in the top ten. The material sequenced was PBMCs. Every receptor here comes from a man aged 18 to 29 in good health and CMV-seropositive.

This chain links TRBV19 with TRBJ1-4; maybe TRBD1 (6 bases). There are 15 residues in the CDR3. Trimming removed 3 bases at V and 5 bases at J, with 13 bases between. Germline lookup yields CDR1 LNHDA and CDR2 SQIVND (reference sequence). CDR3 loop: CASSMLRRGNEKLFF. The CDR3, as DNA: TGTGCCAGTAGTATGCTTCGCAGGGGCAATGAAAAACTGTTTTTT.

The chain combines TRBV6-1 with TRBJ2-3; 9 nucleotides agree with TRBD1. Germline CDR1 is MNHNS and CDR2 is SASEGT. The CDR3 is 15 residues long. The trim removed 1 base at V and 2 bases at J, leaving 1 base unmatched. CDR3 DNA: TGTGCCAGCAGTGAAGTACAGGGGGCCACAGATACGCAGTATTTT. Its protein is CASSEVQGATDTQYF.

The rearrangement joins TRBV6-5 to TRBJ2-7, with 8 bases that match TRBD1. The CDR3 covers 15 residues. Unmatched junction bases numbered 3, after V lost 0 bases and J lost 2 bases. CDR1 is MNHEY and CDR2 is SVGAGI in the germline V gene. The CDR3 protein is CASSYSPGGAYEQYF. The CDR3 nucleotides are TGTGCCAGCAGTTACTCCCCAGGGGGCGCCTACGAGCAGTACTTC.

The chain uses TRBV5-6 and TRBJ2-5; perhaps TRBD2 as D (5 bases). V dropped 4 bases and J dropped 2 bases, with 12 bases sitting between them. The germline gives CDR1 SGHDT, CDR2 YYEEEE. The CDR3 loop spans 14 amino acids. CDR3 in amino acids: CASSQPGLQETQYF. The CDR3 DNA reads TGTGCCAGCAGCCAACCAGGACTTCAAGAGACCCAGTACTTC.

The V call is TRBV4-1, the J call TRBJ2-7, with D tentatively TRBD1 (5 bases). This CDR3 contains 13 residues. From germline, CDR1 is MGHRA and CDR2 YSYEKL. V lost 5 bases, J lost 1 base, and 9 bases lay in between. As DNA, the CDR3 is TGCGCCAGCAGCTCAGGGTTGTCCTACGAGCAGTACTTC. It encodes CASSSGLSYEQYF.

This clone appeared a single time. The chain uses TRBV7-6 and TRBJ2-1; 14 bases line up with TRBD2. The CDR3 consists of 17 residues. V was pared by 4 bases and J by 9 bases, with 11 bases of the junction left unmatched. Germline V lookup: CDR1 SGHVS, CDR2 FNYEAQ. DNA of the CDR3: TGTGCCAGCAGCTCGCTGGCCGGGACTAGCGGGAGTAGTGAGCAGTTCTTC. This translates into CASSSLAGTSGSSEQFF.

The chain employs TRBV6-5 and TRBJ2-7; D is perhaps TRBD1 (6 bases). Trimming cost V 7 bases and J 0 bases, with 16 bases left between them. There are 15 residues in the CDR3. Per the germline V gene, CDR1 is MNHEY and CDR2 is SVGAGI. CDR3 sequence: CASIYAPGVSYEQYF. DNA of the CDR3: TGTGCCAGCATCTACGCGCCAGGGGTCTCCTACGAGCAGTACTTC.

The chain joins TRBV30 to TRBJ1-1; D is ambiguous. This CDR3 comprises 12 residues. Germline CDR1 GTSNPN, CDR2 SVGIG (reference sequence). Trimming took 3 bases from V and 1 from J, leaving 6 bases between them. The CDR3, as DNA: TGTGCCTGGAGACCAGGGAACACTGAAGCTTTCTTT. Its protein is CAWRPGNTEAFF.

V usage is TRBV11-1 and J usage is TRBJ2-7; perhaps TRBD2 as D (5 bases). Trimming took 5 bases from V and 2 from J, leaving 13 bases between them. The V gene's germline CDR1 is SGHAT and CDR2 FQDESV (reference sequence). The CDR3 covers 14 residues. The CDR3 here is CASSPSSLTYEQYF. In DNA, the CDR3 is TGTGCCAGCAGCCCATCTAGCTTAACCTACGAGCAGTACTTC.

The V and J genes are TRBV7-2 and TRBJ2-7, with TRBD2 matching 10 bases. V lost 4 bases, J lost 5 bases, and 14 bases stayed unmatched. Germline loops: CDR1 SGHTA, CDR2 FQGNSA. The CDR3 spans 17 residues. This chain's CDR3 is CASSWGGASGSINEQYF. The DNA for the CDR3 is TGTGCCAGCAGCTGGGGGGGGGCTAGCGGGAGTATCAACGAGCAGTACTTC.

V gene TRBV11-2 combines with J gene TRBJ2-6; unclear D gene. Germline assignment: CDR1 SGHAT and CDR2 FQNNGV. The ends were cut back, 5 bases at V and 0 bases at J, with 8 bases in the middle. There are 15 residues in the CDR3. The CDR3: CASSRVSSGANVLTF. In nucleotides, the CDR3 is TGTGCCAGCAGCCGGGTGAGCTCTGGGGCCAACGTCCTGACTTTC.

This chain links TRBV14 with TRBJ1-5; no definite D call. CDR1 SGHDN and CDR2 FVKESK come from the germline V gene. The CDR3 runs to 17 residues. Trimming stripped 2 bases from V and 4 bases from J, with 18 bases between. The CDR3 sequence is CASSQRIVDSHNQPQHF. CDR3 nucleotide sequence: TGTGCCAGCAGCCAACGGATCGTCGACTCTCATAATCAGCCCCAGCATTTT. Full variable domain (missing parts from reference TRBV14 and TRBJ1-5): EAGVTQFPSHSVIEKGQTVTLRCDPISGHDNLYWYRRVMGKEIKFLLHFVKESKQDESGMPNNRFLAERTGGTYSTLKVQPAELEDSGVYFCASSQRIVDSHNQPQHFGDGTRLSIL.

This clone came up a few times. V usage is TRBV6-1 and J usage is TRBJ1-2; maybe TRBD1 (6 bases). The germline V gene has CDR1 MNHNS and CDR2 SASEGT. CDR3 length: 15 residues. V dropped 8 bases and J dropped 3 bases, with 19 bases sitting between them. CDR3 in amino acids: CASGGRGGLDYGYTF. CDR3 in DNA: TGTGCCAGCGGTGGCAGGGGAGGGCTCGACTATGGCTACACCTTC.

There are a few counts of this clone. V and J are TRBV5-5 and TRBJ2-7, with 10 bases fitting TRBD1. Trimming removed 0 bases from V and 1 base from J; junction bases left unmatched: 4. CDR3 length: 16 residues. Per germline, CDR1 SGHKS and CDR2 YYEKEE (reference sequence). CDR3 in amino acids: CASSLAGTGVSYEQYF. In DNA form, the CDR3 reads TGTGCCAGCAGCTTGGCCGGGACAGGGGTTTCCTACGAGCAGTACTTC.

This clone showed up just once. The rearrangement uses TRBV19 and TRBJ1-1; a possible D gene is TRBD1 (6 bases). Germline CDR1 reads LNHDA; CDR2 reads SQIVND (reference sequence). V lost 3 bases, J lost 3 bases, and 8 bases lay in between. The CDR3 is made up of 13 amino acids. The CDR3 nucleotides read TGTGCCAGTAGTATTAAGGGGGACACTGAAGCTTTCTTT. It specifies CASSIKGDTEAFF.